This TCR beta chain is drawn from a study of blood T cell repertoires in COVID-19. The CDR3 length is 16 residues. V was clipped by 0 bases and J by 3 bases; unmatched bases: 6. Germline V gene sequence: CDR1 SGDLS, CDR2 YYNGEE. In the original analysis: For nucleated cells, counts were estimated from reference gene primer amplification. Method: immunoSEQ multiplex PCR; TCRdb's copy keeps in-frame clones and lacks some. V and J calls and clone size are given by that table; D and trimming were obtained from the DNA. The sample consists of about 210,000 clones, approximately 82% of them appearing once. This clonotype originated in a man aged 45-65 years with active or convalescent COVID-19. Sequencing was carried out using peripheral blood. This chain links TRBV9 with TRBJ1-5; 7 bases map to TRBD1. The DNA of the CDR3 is TGTGCCAGCAGCGTAGGGGACAGTGGCCCCAATCAGCCCCAGCATTTT. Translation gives CASSVGDSGPNQPQHF.